This TCR beta chain was captured by sequencing in a study of T-cell reconstitution after alpha-beta-depleted transplantation in children. Study observations and caveats: Some patients' high day-60 TCRbeta diversity was attributed to recipient cells surviving conditioning. Several hundred expanded graft clones reportedly supplied alpha-beta T cells about two months after transplant.

Comments on this clonotype: Antigen: not known.

Preparation of the TCRbeta library involved a method that used unique molecular identifiers. TCRdb used MiXCR to reprocess the PCR reads, holding one entry per CDR3 protein. Of about 870,000 distinct CDR3 sequences in the sample, 15% to 20% were seen once. Germline V gene sequence: CDR1 LGHDT, CDR2 YNNKEL (reference sequence). This CDR3 spans 16 amino acids. Trimming cost V 2 bases and J 6 bases, with 17 bases left between them. This clonotype was obtained from a male patient under 18 who had a stem cell transplant for acute lymphoblastic leukemia, so the T cells may come from the graft donor. This chain joins TRBV3-1 and TRBJ2-4; TRBD2 is a possible D gene (6 bases). The sample was PBMCs, mostly from graft donor cells, taken 360 days after TCRalphabeta/CD19-depleted stem cell transplant. As DNA, the CDR3 is TGTGCCAGCAGCCAAAGACGCCGCGGGGACCCAAACATTCAGTACTTC. It is translated as CASSQRRRGDPNIQYF.